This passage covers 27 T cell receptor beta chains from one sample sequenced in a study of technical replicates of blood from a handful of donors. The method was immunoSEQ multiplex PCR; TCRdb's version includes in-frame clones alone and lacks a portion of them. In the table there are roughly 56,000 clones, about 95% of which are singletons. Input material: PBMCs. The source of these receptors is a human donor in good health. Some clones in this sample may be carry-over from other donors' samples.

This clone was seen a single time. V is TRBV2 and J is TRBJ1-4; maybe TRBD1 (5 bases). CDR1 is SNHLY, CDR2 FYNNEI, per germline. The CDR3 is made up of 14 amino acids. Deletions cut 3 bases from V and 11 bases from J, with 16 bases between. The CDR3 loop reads CASSDGARRGKLFF. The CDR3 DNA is TGTGCCAGCAGTGACGGGGCCCGTCGGGGGAAACTGTTTTTT.

CDR3 amino acids: CASSPAREGYTF. The CDR3 nucleotides read TGCGCCAGCAGCCCGGCCAGGGAAGGCTACACCTTC. The chain recombines TRBV5-1 with TRBJ1-2; a possible D gene is TRBD1 (5 bases). CDR1 SGHRS and CDR2 YFSETQ come from the germline V gene. The CDR3 runs to 12 residues. V was clipped by 4 bases and J by 8 bases, with 12 bases between them.

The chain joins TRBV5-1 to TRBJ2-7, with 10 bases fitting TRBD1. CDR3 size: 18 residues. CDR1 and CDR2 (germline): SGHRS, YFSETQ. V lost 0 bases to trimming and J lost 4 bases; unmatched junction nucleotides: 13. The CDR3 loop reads CASSLGPPDRGLLYEQYF. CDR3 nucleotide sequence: TGCGCCAGCAGCTTGGGACCCCCAGACAGGGGGCTATTGTACGAGCAGTACTTC. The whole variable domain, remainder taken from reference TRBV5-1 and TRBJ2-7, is KAGVTQTPRYLIKTRGQQVTLSCSPISGHRSVSWYQQTPGQGLQFLFEYFSETQRNKGNFPGRFSGRQFSNSRSEMNVSTLELGDSALYLCASSLGPPDRGLLYEQYFGPGTRLTVT.

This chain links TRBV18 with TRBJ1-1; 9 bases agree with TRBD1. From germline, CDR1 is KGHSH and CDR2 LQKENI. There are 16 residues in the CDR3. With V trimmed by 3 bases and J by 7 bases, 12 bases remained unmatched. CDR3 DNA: TGTGCCAGCTCACCGCAGTATTGGACAGGGGATATTGAAGCTTTCTTT. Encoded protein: CASSPQYWTGDIEAFF.

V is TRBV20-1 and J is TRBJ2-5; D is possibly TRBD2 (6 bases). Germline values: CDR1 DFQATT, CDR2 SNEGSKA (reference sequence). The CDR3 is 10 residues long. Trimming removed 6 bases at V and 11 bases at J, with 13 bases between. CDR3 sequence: CSAERTKQYF. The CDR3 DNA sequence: TGCAGTGCGGAGAGGACTAAACAGTACTTC.

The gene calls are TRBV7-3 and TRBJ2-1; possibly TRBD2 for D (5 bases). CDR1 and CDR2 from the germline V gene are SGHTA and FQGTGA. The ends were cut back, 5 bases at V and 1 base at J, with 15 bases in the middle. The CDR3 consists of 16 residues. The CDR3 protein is CASSVLAAASYNEQFF. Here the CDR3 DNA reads TGTGCCAGCAGCGTTCTAGCCGCAGCTTCCTACAATGAGCAGTTCTTC.

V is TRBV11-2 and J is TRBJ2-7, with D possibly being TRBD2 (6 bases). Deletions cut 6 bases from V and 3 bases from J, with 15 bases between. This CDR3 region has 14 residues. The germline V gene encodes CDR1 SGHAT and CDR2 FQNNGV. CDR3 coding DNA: TGTGCCAGCAGGACTCCGCGGGACGGCTACGAGCAGTACTTC. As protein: CASRTPRDGYEQYF.

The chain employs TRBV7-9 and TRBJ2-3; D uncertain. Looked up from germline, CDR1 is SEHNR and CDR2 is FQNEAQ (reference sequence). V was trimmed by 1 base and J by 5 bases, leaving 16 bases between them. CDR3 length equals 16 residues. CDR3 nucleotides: TGTGCCAGCAGCTTAGTGCAACCCAGATATCGAGATACGCAGTATTTT. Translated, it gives CASSLVQPRYRDTQYF.

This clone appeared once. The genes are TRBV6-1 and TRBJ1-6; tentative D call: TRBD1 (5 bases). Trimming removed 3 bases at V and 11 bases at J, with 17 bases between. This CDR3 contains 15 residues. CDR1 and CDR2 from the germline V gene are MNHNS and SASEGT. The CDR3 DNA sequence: TGTGCCAGCAGTGACGCTACCGGACCGACAGCACCCCTCCACTTT. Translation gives CASSDATGPTAPLHF.

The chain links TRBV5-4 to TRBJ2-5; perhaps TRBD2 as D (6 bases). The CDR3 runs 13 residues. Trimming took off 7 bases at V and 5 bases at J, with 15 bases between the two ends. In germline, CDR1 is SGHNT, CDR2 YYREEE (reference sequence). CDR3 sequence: CASGAGLAETQYF. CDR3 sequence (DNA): TGTGCCAGCGGTGCCGGGCTAGCGGAGACCCAGTACTTC.

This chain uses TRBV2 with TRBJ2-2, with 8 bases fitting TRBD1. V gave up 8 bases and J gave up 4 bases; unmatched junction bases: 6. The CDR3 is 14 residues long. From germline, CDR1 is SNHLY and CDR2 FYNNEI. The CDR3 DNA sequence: TGTGCCAGCGCCTACAGGGGGAGCACCGGGGAGCTGTTTTTT. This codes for CASAYRGSTGELFF.

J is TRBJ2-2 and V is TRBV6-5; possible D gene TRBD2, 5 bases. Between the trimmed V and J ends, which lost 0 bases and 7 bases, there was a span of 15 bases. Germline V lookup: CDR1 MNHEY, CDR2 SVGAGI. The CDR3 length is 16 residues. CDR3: CASSYSMIARGGELFF. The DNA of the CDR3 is TGTGCCAGCAGTTACTCGATGATAGCGAGAGGCGGGGAGCTGTTTTTT.

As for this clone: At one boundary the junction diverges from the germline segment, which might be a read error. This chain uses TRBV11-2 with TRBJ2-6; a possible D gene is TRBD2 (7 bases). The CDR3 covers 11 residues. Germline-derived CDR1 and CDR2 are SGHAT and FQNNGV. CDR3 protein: CASSFRGGLYF. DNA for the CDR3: TGTGCCAGCAGCTTTAGGGGGGGACTATATTTC.

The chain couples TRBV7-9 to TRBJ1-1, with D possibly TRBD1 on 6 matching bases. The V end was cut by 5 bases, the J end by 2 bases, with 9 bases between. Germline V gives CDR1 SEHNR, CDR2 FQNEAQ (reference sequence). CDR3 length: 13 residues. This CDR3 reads CASSTRGNTEAFF. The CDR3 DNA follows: TGTGCCAGCAGCACCAGGGGAAACACTGAAGCTTTCTTT.

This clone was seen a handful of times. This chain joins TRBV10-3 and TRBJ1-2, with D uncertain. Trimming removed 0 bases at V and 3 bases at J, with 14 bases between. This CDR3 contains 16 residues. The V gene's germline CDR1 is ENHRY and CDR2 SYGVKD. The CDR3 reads CAISESMGGEYYGYTF. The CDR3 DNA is TGTGCCATCAGTGAGTCCATGGGAGGAGAGTACTATGGCTACACCTTC.

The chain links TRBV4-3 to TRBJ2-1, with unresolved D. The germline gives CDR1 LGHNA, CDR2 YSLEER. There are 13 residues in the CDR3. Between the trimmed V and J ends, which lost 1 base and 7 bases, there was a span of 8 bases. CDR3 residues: CASSQALENEQFF. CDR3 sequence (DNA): TGCGCCAGCAGCCAAGCCTTAGAGAATGAGCAGTTCTTC.

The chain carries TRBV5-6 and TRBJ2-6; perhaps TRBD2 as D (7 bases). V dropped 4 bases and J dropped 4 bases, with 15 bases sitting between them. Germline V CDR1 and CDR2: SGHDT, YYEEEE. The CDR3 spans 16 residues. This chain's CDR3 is CASSVMGGLGANVLTF. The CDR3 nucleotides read TGTGCCAGCAGCGTGATGGGGGGGCTGGGGGCCAACGTCCTGACTTTC.

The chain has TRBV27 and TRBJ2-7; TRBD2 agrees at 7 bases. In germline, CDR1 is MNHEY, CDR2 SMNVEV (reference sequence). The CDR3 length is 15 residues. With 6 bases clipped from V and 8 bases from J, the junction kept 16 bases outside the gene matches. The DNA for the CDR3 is TGTGCCAGCAGAACCTCCGGGACTACCCATTCACAGCAGTACTTC. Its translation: CASRTSGTTHSQQYF.

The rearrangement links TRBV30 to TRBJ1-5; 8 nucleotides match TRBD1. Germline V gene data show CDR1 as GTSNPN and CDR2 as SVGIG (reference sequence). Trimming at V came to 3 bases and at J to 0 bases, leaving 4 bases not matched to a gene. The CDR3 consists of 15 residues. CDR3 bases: TGTGCCTGGAGCCCGGGGACAGGTAGCAATCAGCCCCAGCATTTT. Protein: CAWSPGTGSNQPQHF.

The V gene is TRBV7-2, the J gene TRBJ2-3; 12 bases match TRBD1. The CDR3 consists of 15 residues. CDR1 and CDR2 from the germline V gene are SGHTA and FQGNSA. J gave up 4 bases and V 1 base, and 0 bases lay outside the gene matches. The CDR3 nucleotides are TGTGCCAGCAGCTTAGGGGACAGGGGGCCAGATACGCAGTATTTT. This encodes CASSLGDRGPDTQYF.

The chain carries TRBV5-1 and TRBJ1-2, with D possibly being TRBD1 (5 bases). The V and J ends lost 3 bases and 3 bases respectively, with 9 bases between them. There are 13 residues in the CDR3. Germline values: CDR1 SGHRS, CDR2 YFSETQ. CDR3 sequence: CASSSGWDYGYTF. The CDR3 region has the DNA TGCGCCAGCAGCTCAGGGTGGGACTATGGCTACACCTTC.

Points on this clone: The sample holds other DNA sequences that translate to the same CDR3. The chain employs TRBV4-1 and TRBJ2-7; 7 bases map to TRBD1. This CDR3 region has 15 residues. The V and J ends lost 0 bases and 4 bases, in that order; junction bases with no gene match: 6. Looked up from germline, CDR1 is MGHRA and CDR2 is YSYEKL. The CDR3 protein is CASSQDPGTDYEQYF. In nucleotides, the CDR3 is TGCGCCAGCAGCCAAGATCCGGGGACAGATTACGAGCAGTACTTC.

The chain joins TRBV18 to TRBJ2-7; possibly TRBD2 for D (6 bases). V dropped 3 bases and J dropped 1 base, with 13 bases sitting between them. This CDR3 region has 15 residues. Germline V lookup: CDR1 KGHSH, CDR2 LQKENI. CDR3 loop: CASSPLAGWSYEQYF. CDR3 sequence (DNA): TGTGCCAGCTCACCTCTCGCGGGGTGGTCCTACGAGCAGTACTTC.

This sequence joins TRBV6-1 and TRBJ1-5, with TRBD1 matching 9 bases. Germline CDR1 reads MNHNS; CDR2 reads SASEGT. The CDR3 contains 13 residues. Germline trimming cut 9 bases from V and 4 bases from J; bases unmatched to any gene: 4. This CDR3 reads CASGDRANQPQHF. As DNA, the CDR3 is TGTGCCAGTGGGGACAGGGCTAATCAGCCCCAGCATTTT.

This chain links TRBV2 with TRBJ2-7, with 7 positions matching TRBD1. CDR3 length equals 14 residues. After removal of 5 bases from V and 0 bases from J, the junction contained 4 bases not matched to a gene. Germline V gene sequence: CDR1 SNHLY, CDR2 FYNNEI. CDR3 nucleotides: TGTGCCAGCAGTAAACAGGGGAGCTCCTACGAGCAGTACTTC. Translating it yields CASSKQGSSYEQYF.

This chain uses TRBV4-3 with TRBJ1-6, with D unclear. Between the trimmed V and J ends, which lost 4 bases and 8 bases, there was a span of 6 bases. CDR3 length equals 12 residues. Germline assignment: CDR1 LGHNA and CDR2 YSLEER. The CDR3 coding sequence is TGCGCCAGCAGCCTGAGCGATTCACCCCTCCACTTT. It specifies CASSLSDSPLHF.

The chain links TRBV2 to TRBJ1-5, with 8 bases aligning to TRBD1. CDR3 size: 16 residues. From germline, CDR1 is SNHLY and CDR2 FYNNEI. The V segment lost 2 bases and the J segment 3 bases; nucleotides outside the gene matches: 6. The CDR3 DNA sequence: TGTGCCAGCAGTGAAATAGGACAGGGCCCCAATCAGCCCCAGCATTTT. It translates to CASSEIGQGPNQPQHF.